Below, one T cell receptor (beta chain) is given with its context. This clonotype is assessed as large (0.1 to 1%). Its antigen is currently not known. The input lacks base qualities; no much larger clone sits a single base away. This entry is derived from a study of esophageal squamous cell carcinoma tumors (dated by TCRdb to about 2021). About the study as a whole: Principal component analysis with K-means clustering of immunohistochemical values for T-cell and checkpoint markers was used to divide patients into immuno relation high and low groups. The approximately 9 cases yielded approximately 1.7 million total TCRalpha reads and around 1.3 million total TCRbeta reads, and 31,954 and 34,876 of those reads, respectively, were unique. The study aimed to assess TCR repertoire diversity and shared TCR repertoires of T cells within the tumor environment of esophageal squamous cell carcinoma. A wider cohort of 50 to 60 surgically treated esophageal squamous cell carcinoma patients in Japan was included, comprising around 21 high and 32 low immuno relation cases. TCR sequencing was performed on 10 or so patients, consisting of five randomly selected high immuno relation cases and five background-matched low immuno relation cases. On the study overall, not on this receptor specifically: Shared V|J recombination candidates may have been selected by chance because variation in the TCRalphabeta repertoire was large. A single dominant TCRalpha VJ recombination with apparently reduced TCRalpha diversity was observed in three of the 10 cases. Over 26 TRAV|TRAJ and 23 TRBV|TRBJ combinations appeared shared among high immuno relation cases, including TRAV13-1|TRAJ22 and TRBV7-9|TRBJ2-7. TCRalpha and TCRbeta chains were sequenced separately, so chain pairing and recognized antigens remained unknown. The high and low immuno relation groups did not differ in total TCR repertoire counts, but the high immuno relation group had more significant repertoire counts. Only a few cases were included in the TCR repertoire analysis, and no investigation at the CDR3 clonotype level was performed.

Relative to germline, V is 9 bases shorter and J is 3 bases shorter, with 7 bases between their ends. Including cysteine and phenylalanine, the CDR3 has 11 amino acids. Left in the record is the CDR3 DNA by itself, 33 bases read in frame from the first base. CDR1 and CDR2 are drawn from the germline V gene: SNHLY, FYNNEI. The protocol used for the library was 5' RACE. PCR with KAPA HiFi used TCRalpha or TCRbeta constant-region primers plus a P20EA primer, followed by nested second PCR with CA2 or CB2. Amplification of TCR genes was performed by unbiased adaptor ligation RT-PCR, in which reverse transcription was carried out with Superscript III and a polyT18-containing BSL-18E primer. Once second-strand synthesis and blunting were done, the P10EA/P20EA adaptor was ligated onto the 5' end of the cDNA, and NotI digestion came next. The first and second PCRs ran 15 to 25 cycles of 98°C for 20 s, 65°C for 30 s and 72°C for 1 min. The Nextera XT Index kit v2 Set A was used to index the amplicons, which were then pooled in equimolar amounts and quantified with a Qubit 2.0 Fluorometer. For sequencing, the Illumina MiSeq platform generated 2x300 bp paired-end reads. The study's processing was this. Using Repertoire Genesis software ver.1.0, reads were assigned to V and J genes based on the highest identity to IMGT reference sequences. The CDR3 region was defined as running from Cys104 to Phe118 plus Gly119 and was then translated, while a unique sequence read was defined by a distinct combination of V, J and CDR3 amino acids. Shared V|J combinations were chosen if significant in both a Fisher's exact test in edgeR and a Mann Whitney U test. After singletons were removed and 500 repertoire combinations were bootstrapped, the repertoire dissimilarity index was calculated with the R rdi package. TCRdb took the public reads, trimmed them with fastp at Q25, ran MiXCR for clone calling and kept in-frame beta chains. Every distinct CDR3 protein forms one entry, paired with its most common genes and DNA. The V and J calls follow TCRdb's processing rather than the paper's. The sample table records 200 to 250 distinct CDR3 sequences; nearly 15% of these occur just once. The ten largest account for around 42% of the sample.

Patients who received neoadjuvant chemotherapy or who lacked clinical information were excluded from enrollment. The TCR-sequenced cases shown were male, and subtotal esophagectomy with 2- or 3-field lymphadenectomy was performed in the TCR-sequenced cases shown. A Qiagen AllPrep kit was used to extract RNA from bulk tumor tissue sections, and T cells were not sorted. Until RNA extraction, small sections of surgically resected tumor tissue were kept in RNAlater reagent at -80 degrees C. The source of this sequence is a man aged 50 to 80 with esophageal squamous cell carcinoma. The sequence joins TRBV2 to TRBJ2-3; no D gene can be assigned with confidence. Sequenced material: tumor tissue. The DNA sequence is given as TGTGCCAGTCAGGATACAGATACGCAGTATTTT. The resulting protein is CASQDTDTQYF.